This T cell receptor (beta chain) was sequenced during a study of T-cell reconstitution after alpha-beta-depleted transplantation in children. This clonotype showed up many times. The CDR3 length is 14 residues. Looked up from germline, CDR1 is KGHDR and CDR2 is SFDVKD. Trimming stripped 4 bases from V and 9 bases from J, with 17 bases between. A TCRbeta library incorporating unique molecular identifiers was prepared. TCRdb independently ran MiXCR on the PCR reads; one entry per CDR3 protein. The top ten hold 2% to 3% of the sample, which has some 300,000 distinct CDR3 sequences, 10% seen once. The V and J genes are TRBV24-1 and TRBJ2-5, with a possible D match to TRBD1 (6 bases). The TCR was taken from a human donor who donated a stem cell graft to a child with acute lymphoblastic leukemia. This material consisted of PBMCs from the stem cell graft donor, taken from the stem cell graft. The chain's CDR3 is CATSDPGTPRAQYF. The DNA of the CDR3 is TGTGCCACCAGTGACCCCGGGACACCCCGGGCCCAGTACTTC.